This T cell receptor (beta chain) came from a study of blood T cell repertoires in COVID-19. Study summary: Material from acute and convalescent COVID-19 was sourced from the United States, Italy and Spain.

While infection was still active, Seattle patients were enrolled and then followed longitudinally. In the original analysis: Amplification of reference gene primers provided the estimated nucleated cell counts. Using immunoSEQ multiplex PCR, the repertoire was profiled, and TCRdb retains in-frame clones only, with some absent. The V and J calls and the clone size are those of that table, but D and trimming were determined from the DNA. The sample yields about 120,000 clones, 90% seen once. This CDR3 is 16 amino acids long. Germline CDR1 is SGHTA and CDR2 is FQGNSA. V shed 2 bases and J shed 3 bases, with 17 bases lying between them.

V usage is TRBV7-2 and J usage is TRBJ2-7, with D perhaps TRBD2 (6 bases). The sequenced sample consisted of peripheral blood. This TCR came from an older woman with COVID-19, enrolled during active disease. Here the CDR3 DNA reads TGTGCCAGCAGCTTATCCACGCGGGGAATTTTCTACGAGCAGTACTTC. This translates into CASSLSTRGIFYEQYF.